These T cell receptor beta chains were read from a single sample in a study of cytomegalovirus exposure and HLA in healthy donors. The table came from immunoSEQ multiplex PCR; TCRdb's copy has only in-frame clones and leaves some out. The table has 95,000 to 150,000 clones, 70% to 85% seen once. Sequenced input: PBMCs. These receptors were obtained from a man aged 40-55 years in good health and CMV-seropositive. Each CDR3 is given with its conserved first and last residue. The order of the fields is J gene, clone size, D gene, V gene, CDR3 DNA, CDR3 protein. The D gene is left open where the match is weak. A clone size is listed for some rows: how often the clone was seen (once, few, many), or a class if it is expanded.

J: TRBJ2-3
size: few
D: .
V: TRBV6-5
DNA: TGTGCCAGCAGGACTCGAGACAGAGACACAGATACGCAGTATTTT
CDR3: CASRTRDRDTDTQYF

J: TRBJ2-5
size: .
D: .
V: TRBV6-1
DNA: TGTGCCAGCAGGGCCGACGGAGGGGCGGGGGAGACCCAGTACTTC
CDR3: CASRADGGAGETQYF

J: TRBJ1-1
size: once
D: TRBD1
V: TRBV28
DNA: TGTGCCAGCATCGACAGGGCTCCTGAAGCTTTCTTT
CDR3: CASIDRAPEAFF

J: TRBJ2-5
size: .
D: TRBD1
V: TRBV28
DNA: TGTGCCAGCAGATCTGACAGGGAAGAGACCCAGTACTTC
CDR3: CASRSDREETQYF

J: TRBJ1-5
size: .
D: .
V: TRBV5-5
DNA: TGTGCCAGCAGCTTGCGGGAGGGCTATAGCAATCAGCCCCAGCATTTT
CDR3: CASSLREGYSNQPQHF

J: TRBJ2-7
size: .
D: TRBD1
V: TRBV15
DNA: TGTGCCACCAGCAGAGATCAGGGGGCGTACGAGCAGTACTTC
CDR3: CATSRDQGAYEQYF

J: TRBJ2-7
size: once
D: TRBD1
V: TRBV6-5
DNA: TGTGCCAGCAGCAGGGGACAGACCCAGGGATACGAGCAGTACTTC
CDR3: CASSRGQTQGYEQYF

J: TRBJ1-5
size: .
D: .
V: TRBV27
DNA: TGTGCCAGCAGACAGGGCCGAAATCAGCCCCAGCATTTT
CDR3: CASRQGRNQPQHF

J: TRBJ2-3
size: .
D: TRBD2
V: TRBV4-1
DNA: TGCGCCAGCAGCCCGACTAGCGGCCACACAGATACGCAGTATTTT
CDR3: CASSPTSGHTDTQYF

J: TRBJ2-3
size: few
D: .
V: TRBV27
DNA: TGTGCCAGCAGTTATATTACGCGGGGCACAGATACGCAGTATTTT
CDR3: CASSYITRGTDTQYF

J: TRBJ1-1
size: .
D: TRBD1
V: TRBV6-1
DNA: TGTGCCAGCATTAGGACAGGTGAAGCTTTCTTT
CDR3: CASIRTGEAFF

J: TRBJ1-1
size: few
D: TRBD1
V: TRBV6-5
DNA: TGTGCCAGCAGTGGACAGGGGGCGCGAACTGAAGCTTTCTTT
CDR3: CASSGQGARTEAFF

J: TRBJ1-6
size: .
D: TRBD1
V: TRBV6-1
DNA: TGTGCCAGCACCCAAGCAGGGGGAATTTCACCCCTCCACTTT
CDR3: CASTQAGGISPLHF

J: TRBJ2-7
size: .
D: .
V: TRBV6-5
DNA: TGTGCCAGCAGTAGATTTGAGGAGCAGTACTTC
CDR3: CASSRFEEQYF

J: TRBJ2-6
size: .
D: TRBD1
V: TRBV28
DNA: TGTGCCAGCACCTTTCAGGGGGCGGCCTCTGGGGCCAACGTCCTGACTTTC
CDR3: CASTFQGAASGANVLTF

J: TRBJ1-1
size: .
D: .
V: TRBV5-1
DNA: TGCGCCAGTCGGGGGAGTCGTGAAGCTTTCTTT
CDR3: CASRGSREAFF

J: TRBJ2-1
size: .
D: TRBD2
V: TRBV29-1
DNA: TGCAGCGTCTTAGAATGGGGGGGACACAATGAGCAGTTCTTC
CDR3: CSVLEWGGHNEQFF

J: TRBJ2-7
size: .
D: .
V: TRBV15
DNA: TGTGCCACCAGCAGGGGGCGCACCTACGAGCAGTACTTC
CDR3: CATSRGRTYEQYF

J: TRBJ2-2
size: few
D: TRBD2
V: TRBV5-4
DNA: TGTGCCAGCAGCCCGGGGGGCGGGAGGGCCCCCGGGGAGCTGTTTTTT
CDR3: CASSPGGGRAPGELFF

J: TRBJ2-1
size: .
D: .
V: TRBV5-4
DNA: TGTGCCAGCAGCGCCGCCTGGGGCGCGAATGAGCAGTTCTTC
CDR3: CASSAAWGANEQFF

J: TRBJ2-3
size: .
D: .
V: TRBV9
DNA: TGTGCCAGCAGCGTAGTACCAGGAAGCACAGATACGCAGTATTTT
CDR3: CASSVVPGSTDTQYF

J: TRBJ2-5
size: .
D: TRBD2
V: TRBV11-3
DNA: TGTGCCAGCAGCTCCAGTAGGGGCGGGGGGGAAGAGACCCAGTACTTC
CDR3: CASSSSRGGGEETQYF

J: TRBJ1-1
size: .
D: .
V: TRBV19
DNA: TGTGCCAGTAGTATCCCAGGCCCAAGTGAAGCTTTCTTT
CDR3: CASSIPGPSEAFF

J: TRBJ1-1
size: .
D: .
V: TRBV29-1
DNA: TGCAGCACCAACACGAACACTGAAGCTTTCTTT
CDR3: CSTNTNTEAFF

J: TRBJ2-1
size: .
D: .
V: TRBV4-3
DNA: TGCGCCAGCAGCCTAGAAACGGGGGCCTACAATGAGCAGTTCTTC
CDR3: CASSLETGAYNEQFF

J: TRBJ2-1
size: .
D: TRBD2
V: TRBV11-3
DNA: TGTGCCAGCAGCCCACTAGCGGGAGCCTACAATGAGCAGTTCTTC
CDR3: CASSPLAGAYNEQFF